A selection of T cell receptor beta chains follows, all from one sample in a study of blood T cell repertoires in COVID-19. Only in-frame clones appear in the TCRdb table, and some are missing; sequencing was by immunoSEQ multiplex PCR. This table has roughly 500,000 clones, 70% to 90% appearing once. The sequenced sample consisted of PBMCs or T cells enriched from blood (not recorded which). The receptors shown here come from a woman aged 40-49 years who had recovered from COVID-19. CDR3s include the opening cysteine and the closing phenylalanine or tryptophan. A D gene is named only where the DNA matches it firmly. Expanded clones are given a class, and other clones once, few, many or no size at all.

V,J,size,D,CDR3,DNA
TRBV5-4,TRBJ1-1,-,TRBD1,CASSRTGATEAFF,TGTGCCAGCAGTCGAACAGGGGCCACTGAAGCTTTCTTT
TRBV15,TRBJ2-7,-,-,CATSRAPGSSYEQYF,TGTGCCACCAGCAGAGCTCCGGGAAGCTCCTACGAGCAGTACTTC
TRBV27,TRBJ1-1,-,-,CASSLGGQGGTEAFF,TGTGCCAGCAGTTTAGGAGGGCAGGGCGGCACTGAAGCTTTCTTT
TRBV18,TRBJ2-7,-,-,CASSQDQGYEQYF,TGTGCCAGCTCACAGGATCAGGGGTACGAGCAGTACTTC
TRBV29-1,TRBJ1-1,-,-,CSVAQGRDTEAFF,TGCAGCGTTGCACAGGGTAGGGACACTGAAGCTTTCTTT
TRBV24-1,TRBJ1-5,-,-,CATSAGRQPQHF,TGTGCCACCTCTGCGGGGAGACAGCCCCAGCATTTT
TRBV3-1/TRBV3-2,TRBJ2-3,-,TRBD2,CASSQGGGGADTQYF,TGTGCCAGCAGCCAAGGCGGGGGGGGAGCAGATACGCAGTATTTT
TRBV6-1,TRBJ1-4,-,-,CASSEYDIEKLFF,TGTGCCAGCAGTGAATACGACATTGAAAAACTGTTTTTT
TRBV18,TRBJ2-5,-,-,CASSQERQETQYF,TGTGCCAGCTCTCAAGAGAGGCAAGAGACCCAGTACTTC
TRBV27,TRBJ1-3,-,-,CASSPLGGAGNTIYF,TGTGCCAGCAGTCCCCTGGGCGGGGCAGGAAACACCATATATTTT
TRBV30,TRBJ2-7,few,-,CAWSFQGFEQYF,TGTGCCTGGAGCTTCCAGGGTTTCGAGCAGTACTTC
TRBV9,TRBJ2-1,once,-,CASSVGTRSYNEQFF,TGTGCCAGCAGCGTAGGCACTAGGTCCTACAATGAGCAGTTCTTC
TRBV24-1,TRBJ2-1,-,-,CATSEGWRGDEQFF,TGTGCCACCAGTGAGGGCTGGCGGGGCGATGAGCAGTTCTTC
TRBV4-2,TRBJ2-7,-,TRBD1,CASSRARVGTAPYEQYF,TGTGCCAGCAGCCGCGCCCGGGTAGGGACAGCACCATACGAGCAGTACTTC
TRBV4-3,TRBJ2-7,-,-,CASSPGSSYEQYF,TGCGCCAGCAGCCCGGGGAGCTCCTACGAGCAGTACTTC
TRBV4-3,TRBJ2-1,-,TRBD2,CASSQDGTRDEQFF,TGCGCCAGCAGCCAAGATGGGACTAGGGATGAGCAGTTCTTC
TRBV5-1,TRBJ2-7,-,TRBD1,CASSFLTGWESEQYF,TGCGCCAGCAGCTTCCTGACAGGGTGGGAGTCCGAGCAGTACTTC
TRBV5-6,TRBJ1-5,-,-,CASSLNRVRNQPQHF,TGTGCCAGCAGCTTGAACAGGGTTCGTAATCAGCCCCAGCATTTT
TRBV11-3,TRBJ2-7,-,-,CASSLAHDNYEQYF,TGTGCCAGCAGCTTAGCCCACGACAACTACGAGCAGTACTTC
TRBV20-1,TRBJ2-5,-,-,CSASHKETQYF,TGCAGTGCTAGTCACAAAGAGACCCAGTACTTC
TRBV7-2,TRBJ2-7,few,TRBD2,CASSLNSGGGPEQYF,TGTGCCAGCAGCTTAAATTCCGGGGGAGGGCCCGAGCAGTACTTC
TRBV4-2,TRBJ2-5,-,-,CASSHPQGAGTQYF,TGTGCCAGCAGCCACCCACAGGGTGCGGGGACCCAGTACTTC
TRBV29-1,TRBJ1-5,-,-,CNPPGNLNQPQHF,TGCAACCCGCCAGGGAACTTAAATCAGCCCCAGCATTTT
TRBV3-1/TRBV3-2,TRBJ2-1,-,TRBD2,CASSPPGTSVWYEQFF,TGTGCCAGCAGCCCACCCGGGACTAGCGTATGGTATGAGCAGTTCTTC
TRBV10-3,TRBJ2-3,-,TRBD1,CAIRPGQGTDTQYF,TGTGCCATCCGACCGGGACAGGGGACAGATACGCAGTATTTT
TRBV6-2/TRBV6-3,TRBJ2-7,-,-,CASSFTGSSYEQYF,TGTGCCAGCAGTTTCACCGGGTCTTCCTACGAGCAGTACTTC
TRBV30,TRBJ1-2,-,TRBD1,CAYAGGYGYTF,TGTGCCTACGCAGGGGGCTATGGCTACACCTTC
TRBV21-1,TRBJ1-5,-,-,CASSKIRRRLGNQPQHF,TGTGCCAGCAGCAAAATCAGGCGCAGATTGGGCAATCAGCCCCAGCATTTT
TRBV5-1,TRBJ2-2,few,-,CASSFSGAHTGELFF,TGCGCCAGCAGCTTCTCAGGGGCTCACACCGGGGAGCTGTTTTTT
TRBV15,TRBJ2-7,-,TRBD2,CATSRVAGSEQYF,TGTGCCACCAGCAGAGTAGCGGGAAGCGAGCAGTACTTC
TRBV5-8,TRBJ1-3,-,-,CASSLGGAGALSGNTIYF,TGTGCCAGCAGCTTGGGCGGAGCGGGTGCCCTCTCTGGAAACACCATATATTTT
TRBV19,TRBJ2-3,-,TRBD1,CASRTTGPPDTQYF,TGTGCCAGTAGAACGACAGGGCCCCCAGATACGCAGTATTTT
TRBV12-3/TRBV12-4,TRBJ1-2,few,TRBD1,CASREGQRIGYTF,TGTGCCAGCAGGGAGGGACAGCGAATAGGCTACACCTTC
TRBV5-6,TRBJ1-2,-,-,CASRDGEANYGYTF,TGTGCCAGCAGAGACGGGGAAGCGAACTATGGCTACACCTTC
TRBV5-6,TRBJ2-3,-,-,CASSLGATSTDTQYF,TGTGCCAGCAGCTTGGGGGCTACCAGCACAGATACGCAGTATTTT
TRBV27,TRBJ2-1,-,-,CASSPDGQPPGNEQFF,TGTGCCAGCAGTCCCGACGGACAACCCCCGGGCAATGAGCAGTTCTTC
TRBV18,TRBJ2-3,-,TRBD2,CASSPQGLGETDTQYF,TGTGCCAGCTCACCCCAGGGACTAGGAGAAACAGATACGCAGTATTTT
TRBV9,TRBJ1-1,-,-,CASSVDGGGWTEAFF,TGTGCCAGCAGCGTAGACGGGGGAGGTTGGACTGAAGCTTTCTTT
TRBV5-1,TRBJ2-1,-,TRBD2,CASSFQRGGFDEQFF,TGCGCCAGCAGCTTCCAGCGGGGGGGGTTTGATGAGCAGTTCTTC
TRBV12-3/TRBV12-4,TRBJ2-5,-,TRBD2,CASRSSGRETQYF,TGTGCCAGCCGCTCTAGCGGGAGAGAGACCCAGTACTTC
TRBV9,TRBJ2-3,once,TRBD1,CASSVSDRASTDTQYF,TGTGCCAGCAGCGTAAGCGACAGGGCCAGCACAGATACGCAGTATTTT
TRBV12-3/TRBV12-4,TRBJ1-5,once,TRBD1,CASSWQGVGPQHF,TGTGCCAGCAGTTGGCAGGGGGTTGGGCCCCAGCATTTT
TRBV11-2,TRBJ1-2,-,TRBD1,CASSLVGTGPISIGYTF,TGTGCCAGCAGCTTAGTCGGGACAGGCCCAATATCTATTGGCTACACCTTC
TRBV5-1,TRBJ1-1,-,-,CASSLGGQITEAFF,TGCGCCAGCAGCTTGGGTGGACAGATCACTGAAGCTTTCTTT
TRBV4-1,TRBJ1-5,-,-,CASSQERGSNQPQHF,TGCGCCAGCAGCCAAGAAAGGGGTAGCAATCAGCCCCAGCATTTT
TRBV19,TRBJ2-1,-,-,CASSIPGAYNEQFF,TGTGCCAGTAGTATCCCCGGGGCCTACAATGAGCAGTTCTTC
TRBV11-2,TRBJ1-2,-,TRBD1,CASSNSLGQAGYTF,TGTGCCAGCAGCAATAGTTTGGGACAGGCGGGCTACACCTTC